The 19 T cell receptor beta chains given below trace back to one sample, sequenced in a study of identifying expanded T cells in peripheral blood. Generated by immunoSEQ multiplex PCR, the TCRdb table keeps only in-frame clones and is missing some. The repertoire consists of about 85,000 clones, with around 90% occurring once and the leading ten covering about 20%. Sequencing used blood. These receptors originate from a person between 18 and 69 years old in good health.

This clone was recorded only once. The rearrangement joins TRBV29-1 to TRBJ2-1; 8 bases align to TRBD1. Germline V lookup: CDR1 SQVTM, CDR2 ANQGSEA. The V and J ends lost 1 base and 10 bases, in that order; junction bases with no gene match: 15. The CDR3 extends over 16 amino acids. CDR3 sequence reads: CSVEGRGTGGWREQFF. Written as DNA, the CDR3 is TGCAGCGTTGAAGGCCGCGGGACAGGCGGTTGGCGCGAGCAGTTCTTC.

The chain's CDR3 is CASSRTAGTGGYGYTF. The CDR3 DNA is TGCGCCAGCAGTCGTACCGCCGGGACAGGGGGCTATGGCTACACCTTC. The chain carries TRBV5-1 and TRBJ1-2; TRBD1 matches 11 bases. The V and J ends lost 5 bases and 4 bases, in that order; junction bases with no gene match: 10. Germline CDR1 SGHRS, CDR2 YFSETQ. There are 16 residues in the CDR3.

The gene calls are TRBV4-3 and TRBJ2-7, with D hard to call. The CDR3 contains 15 residues. Looked up from germline, CDR1 is LGHNA and CDR2 is YSLEER. The ends were cut back, 0 bases at V and 2 bases at J, with 11 bases in the middle. CDR3 sequence reads: CASSQESAAAYEQYF. The CDR3 region has the DNA TGCGCCAGCAGCCAAGAAAGCGCGGCGGCCTACGAGCAGTACTTC.

This clone occurred once. J is TRBJ2-1 and V is TRBV2; 15 nucleotides align to TRBD2. Germline lookup yields CDR1 SNHLY and CDR2 FYNNEI. V trimming: 4 bases; J trimming: 0 bases; junction bases outside the gene matches: 1. The CDR3 spans 17 residues. The CDR3 sequence: CASSGTSGGGSYNEQFF. The DNA of the CDR3 is TGTGCCAGCAGTGGGACTAGCGGGGGGGGCTCCTACAATGAGCAGTTCTTC.

This clone was observed a single time. The chain links TRBV4-3 to TRBJ1-6; D gene unclear. In germline, CDR1 is LGHNA, CDR2 YSLEER. This CDR3 has 14 residues. V dropped 4 bases and J dropped 6 bases, with 10 bases sitting between them. The CDR3 nucleotides are TGCGCCAGCAGCCCCACCCCCCTTAATTCACCCCTCCACTTT. It yields the protein CASSPTPLNSPLHF.

The rearrangement joins TRBV28 to TRBJ2-2; D remains ambiguous. The V end lost 6 bases, the J end lost 7 bases, and 12 bases lay between the germline ends. Germline V CDR1 and CDR2: MDHEN, SYDVKM. The CDR3 has 13 amino acids. DNA of the CDR3: TGTGCCAGCAGCTTGAACGGAGTCGGGGAGCTGTTTTTT. Protein sequence: CASSLNGVGELFF.

V is TRBV5-1 and J is TRBJ2-7, with no clear D. From germline, CDR1 is SGHRS and CDR2 YFSETQ. V gave up 4 bases and J gave up 1 base, with 9 bases separating them. CDR3 size: 13 residues. CDR3 DNA sequence: TGCGCCAGCAGCGCGGACGGATCCTACGAGCAGTACTTC. It yields the protein CASSADGSYEQYF.

J is TRBJ2-1 and V is TRBV7-9; D perhaps matches TRBD2 (7 bases). Per germline, CDR1 SEHNR and CDR2 FQNEAQ (reference sequence). The CDR3 contains 16 residues. The V gene lost 0 bases and the J gene lost 6 bases, with 15 bases spanning the gap. The CDR3 loop reads CASSLASWRGRNEQFF. The CDR3 DNA reads as TGTGCCAGCAGCTTAGCGAGTTGGCGGGGGCGCAATGAGCAGTTCTTC. Filled out from reference TRBV7-9 and TRBJ2-1, the complete variable domain reads DTGVSQNPRHKITKRGQNVTFRCDPISEHNRLYWYRQTLGQGPEFLTYFQNEAQLEKSRLLSDRFSAERPKGSFSTLEIQRTEQGDSAMYLCASSLASWRGRNEQFFGPGTRLTVL.

The J gene is TRBJ1-5, the V gene TRBV2, with TRBD1 as a possible D gene (5 bases). Deletions cut 3 bases from V and 5 bases from J, with 11 bases between. Per the germline V gene, CDR1 is SNHLY and CDR2 is FYNNEI. The CDR3 length is 14 residues. DNA of the CDR3: TGTGCCAGCAGTGACATGGGGGGAGATCAGCCCCAGCATTTT. The encoded protein is CASSDMGGDQPQHF.

The V gene is TRBV5-8, the J gene TRBJ1-1; 7 bases fit TRBD1. The CDR3 length is 17 residues. Germline-derived CDR1 and CDR2 are SGHTS and YDEGEE. V dropped 3 bases and J dropped 4; count of bases not matched to a gene: 15. The CDR3 coding sequence is TGTGCCAGCAGCTGGACCCTTCGAGGGACAGTCCTCACTGAAGCTTTCTTT. It is translated as CASSWTLRGTVLTEAFF.

The chain couples TRBV2 to TRBJ1-5, with 10 positions matching TRBD1. This CDR3 is 13 amino acids long. With V trimmed by 9 bases and J by 6 bases, 5 bases remained unmatched. Per the germline V gene, CDR1 is SNHLY and CDR2 is FYNNEI. CDR3 sequence reads: CARGQGGIQPQHF. CDR3 nucleotide sequence: TGTGCCAGAGGACAGGGGGGGATTCAGCCCCAGCATTTT.

This sequence joins TRBV7-7 and TRBJ2-3, with TRBD2 matching 10 bases. Unmatched junction bases numbered 7, after V lost 5 bases and J lost 2 bases. The V gene's germline CDR1 is SSHAT and CDR2 FNYEAQ (reference sequence). The CDR3 has 16 amino acids. In nucleotides, the CDR3 is TGTGCCAGCAGCCAAGGGCTAGCGGGGGCCACAGATACGCAGTATTTT. Protein: CASSQGLAGATDTQYF.

This chain uses TRBV30 with TRBJ2-5; tentative D call: TRBD2 (5 bases). CDR3 size: 11 residues. V was shortened by 3 bases and J by 7 bases, with 9 bases between the two germline ends. Per the germline V gene, CDR1 is GTSNPN and CDR2 is SVGIG (reference sequence). The CDR3 DNA follows: TGTGCCTGGAGGCGGAGGAGGACCCAGTACTTC. It encodes CAWRRRRTQYF.

J is TRBJ2-7 and V is TRBV7-6, with 11 bases identical to TRBD2. CDR1 is SGHVS and CDR2 is FNYEAQ in the germline V gene. Losses at the gene ends were 5 bases for V and 3 bases for J; bases not matched to a gene: 6. The CDR3 covers 15 residues. As DNA, the CDR3 is TGTGCCAGCAGCGAACTAGCGGGGGCCTTCTACGAGCAGTACTTC. The encoded protein is CASSELAGAFYEQYF. Complete variable domain (other parts from reference TRBV7-6 and TRBJ2-7): GAGVSQSPRYKVTKRGQDVALRCDPISGHVSLYWYRQALGQGPEFLTYFNYEAQQDKSGLPNDRFSAERPEGSISTLTIQRTEQRDSAMYRCASSELAGAFYEQYFGPGTRLTVT.

The chain combines TRBV6-1 with TRBJ2-7; 7 nucleotides match TRBD1. The J segment lost 3 bases and the V segment lost 4 bases, leaving 12 bases of the junction unmatched. The CDR3 is 16 residues long. The germline CDR1 and CDR2 sequences are MNHNS and SASEGT. As DNA, the CDR3 is TGTGCCAGCAGTGTCAGATCCGGGACAGAGGGCTACGAGCAGTACTTC. Protein product: CASSVRSGTEGYEQYF.

The chain is built from TRBV14 and TRBJ2-1, with D unclear. The CDR3 has 14 amino acids. The germline V and J ends were trimmed by 1 base and 7 bases, with 11 bases remaining between them. Germline CDR1 is SGHDN and CDR2 is FVKESK. CDR3 loop: CASSQVQRRNEQFF. In DNA form, the CDR3 reads TGTGCCAGCAGCCAAGTCCAGCGACGGAATGAGCAGTTCTTC. Using reference TRBV14 and TRBJ2-1 for the parts outside the CDR3, the full variable domain is EAGVTQFPSHSVIEKGQTVTLRCDPISGHDNLYWYRRVMGKEIKFLLHFVKESKQDESGMPNNRFLAERTGGTYSTLKVQPAELEDSGVYFCASSQVQRRNEQFFGPGTRLTVL.

The rearrangement joins TRBV30 to TRBJ2-1; possibly TRBD1 for D (5 bases). Germline loops: CDR1 GTSNPN, CDR2 SVGIG (reference sequence). Trimming took 0 bases from V and 0 from J, leaving 12 bases between them. There are 16 residues in the CDR3. The CDR3 protein is CAWSVGVQSSYNEQFF. For the CDR3, the DNA is TGTGCCTGGAGTGTAGGGGTCCAAAGCTCCTACAATGAGCAGTTCTTC.

The chain employs TRBV9 and TRBJ1-2; no clear D. The germline CDR1 and CDR2 sequences are SGDLS and YYNGEE. V lost 3 bases to trimming and J lost 3 bases, with 3 bases between them. This CDR3 has 11 amino acids. The DNA for the CDR3 is TGTGCCAGCAGCGCCCACTATGGCTACACCTTC. Translating it yields CASSAHYGYTF. Variable domain in full (rest from reference TRBV9 and TRBJ1-2): DSGVTQTPKHLITATGQRVTLRCSPRSGDLSVYWYQQSLDQGLQFLIQYYNGEERAKGNILERFSAQQFPDLHSELNLSSLELGDSALYFCASSAHYGYTFGSGTRLTVV.

The CDR3 loop is CASSPGGRTDTQYF. The CDR3 nucleotides read TGTGCCAGCAGCCCTGGGGGCCGCACAGATACGCAGTATTTT. The chain combines TRBV5-4 with TRBJ2-3, with D perhaps TRBD1 (6 bases). The V gene's germline CDR1 is SGHNT and CDR2 YYREEE (reference sequence). The ends were cut back, 4 bases at V and 1 base at J, with 10 bases in the middle. The CDR3 extends over 14 amino acids.